One sample yielded the 26 T cell receptor beta chains listed below, sequenced in a study of shared clonotypes between healthy human individuals (dated by TCRdb to between 2020 and 2021). Library preparation was by the immunoSEQ multiplex PCR assay. As stored in TCRdb, this immuneACCESS dataset retains in-frame rearrangements with V and J assigned. A fraction of the clones does not appear; measured against another copy, unresolved V genes explain less than half of the discrepancy, and the remainder lacks a known reason. The sample table contains a few million clones; only one count was recorded for nearly 97% of them. More than 0.1% of the sample rests with the top ten. The source material was naive CD4+ T cells sorted from blood. Reading the label with the study, this specimen's cell subset or site is: CD45RA+ positively selected. The receptor set was obtained from a man between 18 and 35 years old in good health.

This chain uses TRBV7-9 with TRBJ2-1, with D tentatively TRBD2 (5 bases). This CDR3 region has 15 residues. Germline-derived CDR1 and CDR2 are SEHNR and FQNEAQ (reference sequence). The V gene lost 1 base and the J gene lost 6 bases, with 13 bases spanning the gap. CDR3 DNA sequence: TGTGCCAGCAGCTTAGAAGGCCCCGGGGTCAATGAGCAGTTCTTC. Translation: CASSLEGPGVNEQFF. The full variable domain, its missing parts supplied by reference TRBV7-9 and TRBJ2-1, is DTGVSQNPRHKITKRGQNVTFRCDPISEHNRLYWYRQTLGQGPEFLTYFQNEAQLEKSRLLSDRFSAERPKGSFSTLEIQRTEQGDSAMYLCASSLEGPGVNEQFFGPGTRLTVL.

The rearrangement links TRBV2 to TRBJ2-5; 7 nucleotides match TRBD1. This CDR3 region has 16 residues. Germline CDR1 and CDR2: SNHLY and FYNNEI. The V and J ends lost 6 bases and 5 bases, in that order; junction bases with no gene match: 15. This chain's CDR3 is CASSLDRAVSVETQYF. The CDR3, as DNA: TGTGCCAGCAGCCTTGACAGGGCGGTTTCCGTTGAGACCCAGTACTTC.

This clone came up once. V and J are TRBV30 and TRBJ2-2; 8 nucleotides align to TRBD1. CDR3 length: 16 residues. J was trimmed by 1 base and V by 3 bases; bases with no gene match: 7. Per the germline V gene, CDR1 is GTSNPN and CDR2 is SVGIG (reference sequence). The CDR3 loop reads CAWRTPGTGNTGELFF. In DNA, the CDR3 is TGTGCCTGGAGGACCCCCGGGACAGGGAACACCGGGGAGCTGTTTTTT.

This chain connects TRBV5-4 to TRBJ2-3; TRBD2 matches 12 bases. J was trimmed by 5 bases and V by 0 bases; bases with no gene match: 4. This CDR3 has 16 amino acids. CDR1 SGHNT and CDR2 YYREEE come from the germline V gene (reference sequence). CDR3 loop: CASSLALAGGQDTQYF. CDR3 coding DNA: TGTGCCAGCAGCTTGGCCCTAGCGGGGGGGCAAGATACGCAGTATTTT.

The chain is built from TRBV6-5 and TRBJ2-2, with 12 positions matching TRBD1. Trimming at V came to 6 bases and at J to 5 bases, leaving 4 bases not matched to a gene. There are 15 residues in the CDR3. Germline CDR1 reads MNHEY; CDR2 reads SVGAGI. The CDR3 region is CASSPGQGATGELFF. CDR3 in DNA: TGTGCCAGCAGCCCGGGACAGGGGGCGACCGGGGAGCTGTTTTTT.

This clone was detected only once. V and J are TRBV6-5 and TRBJ1-4; a weak D match, TRBD1 (6 bases). Deletions cut 4 bases from V and 8 bases from J, with 17 bases between. This CDR3 has 15 residues. Germline V gene lookup returns CDR1 MNHEY and CDR2 SVGAGI. The CDR3 reads CASSSQGPGLEKLFF. The CDR3 DNA reads as TGTGCCAGCAGTTCTCAGGGGCCAGGGTTGGAAAAACTGTTTTTT.

The chain is built from TRBV30 and TRBJ2-5; 10 positions agree with TRBD2. This CDR3 comprises 15 residues. Germline-derived CDR1 and CDR2 are GTSNPN and SVGIG (reference sequence). The J segment lost 5 bases and the V segment lost 2 bases, leaving 8 bases of the junction unmatched. The CDR3 DNA sequence: TGTGCCTGGAGTCTTCTAGCGGGAGAATCGGAGACCCAGTACTTC. Amino acid sequence: CAWSLLAGESETQYF.

CDR3 loop: CASSPSGQREQFF. CDR3 in DNA: TGTGCCAGCTCACCCTCGGGACAGCGAGAGCAGTTCTTC. V usage is TRBV18 and J usage is TRBJ2-1, with 7 bases fitting TRBD1. Losses at the gene ends were 3 bases for V and 10 bases for J; bases not matched to a gene: 6. The germline V gene encodes CDR1 KGHSH and CDR2 LQKENI. The CDR3 is 13 residues long.

The V and J genes are TRBV6-1 and TRBJ1-6; tentatively, D is TRBD1 (5 bases). The V end lost 4 bases, the J end lost 10 bases, and 14 bases lay between the germline ends. CDR3 length: 14 residues. In germline, CDR1 is MNHNS, CDR2 SASEGT. The CDR3 protein is CASSVGGTGSPLHF. CDR3 in DNA: TGTGCCAGCAGTGTGGGGGGTACTGGGTCACCCCTCCACTTT.

The chain combines TRBV27 with TRBJ1-2; a possible D gene is TRBD1 (6 bases). Looked up from germline, CDR1 is MNHEY and CDR2 is SMNVEV (reference sequence). V gave up 8 bases and J gave up 2 bases, with 18 bases separating them. CDR3 length: 15 residues. CDR3 in amino acids: CASRDTGRPNYGYTF. The CDR3 coding sequence is TGTGCCAGCCGGGACACTGGAAGACCCAACTATGGCTACACCTTC.

A note on this clone: Other DNA sequences in the same sample also yield this CDR3. CDR3 region: CASSYRDRGLYGYTF. In nucleotides, the CDR3 is TGTGCCAGCAGTTACAGGGACAGGGGGCTGTATGGCTACACCTTC. The gene calls are TRBV6-5 and TRBJ1-2, with TRBD1 matching over 12 bases. The CDR3 sequence is 15 residues long. With V trimmed by 2 bases and J by 5 bases, 3 bases remained unmatched. Germline CDR1 MNHEY, CDR2 SVGAGI.

The V gene is TRBV28, the J gene TRBJ1-6; D gene unclear. The V end was cut by 2 bases, the J end by 10 bases, with 12 bases between. The CDR3 contains 14 residues. Germline values: CDR1 MDHEN, CDR2 SYDVKM. The CDR3 DNA is TGTGCCAGCAGTTTAGATAGGGTGGGGTCACCCCTCCACTTT. Residues: CASSLDRVGSPLHF. The full variable domain, rest sourced from reference TRBV28 and TRBJ1-6, is DVKVTQSSRYLVKRTGEKVFLECVQDMDHENMFWYRQDPGLGLRLIYFSYDVKMKEKGDIPEGYSVSREKKERFSLILESASTNQTSMYLCASSLDRVGSPLHFGNGTRLTVT.

The V gene is TRBV7-3, the J gene TRBJ2-3, with TRBD2 matching over 9 bases. The junction had 3 bases not matched to a gene; V was cut back by 5 bases and J by 0 bases. The CDR3 covers 15 residues. CDR1 is SGHTA and CDR2 is FQGTGA in the germline V gene. CDR3 nucleotide sequence: TGTGCCAGCAGCATAAGCGGGGGGAGCACAGATACGCAGTATTTT. Its protein product is CASSISGGSTDTQYF.

V and J are TRBV4-1 and TRBJ2-7; TRBD2 agrees at 8 bases. Germline V lookup: CDR1 MGHRA, CDR2 YSYEKL. This CDR3 region has 17 residues. V gave up 1 base and J gave up 5 bases; unmatched junction bases: 13. CDR3: CASSQVRGTGGLNEQYF. CDR3 coding DNA: TGCGCCAGCAGCCAAGTCCGGGGGACGGGAGGGTTGAACGAGCAGTACTTC.

V is TRBV18 and J is TRBJ1-1; 10 nucleotides match TRBD1. This CDR3 comprises 14 residues. The V gene end was trimmed by 3 bases and the J gene end by 8 bases; junction bases not matched to a gene: 6. CDR1 and CDR2 (germline): KGHSH, LQKENI. The DNA for the CDR3 is TGTGCCAGCTCACCGCGAGACAGGGGGCGGGAAGCTTTCTTT. It codes for CASSPRDRGREAFF.

The chain couples TRBV28 to TRBJ1-1; maybe TRBD1 (5 bases). The CDR3 sequence is 13 residues long. Trimming removed 7 bases at V and 6 bases at J, with 15 bases between. Germline CDR1 and CDR2: MDHEN and SYDVKM. The CDR3 spells CASNPQGVPEAFF. DNA for the CDR3: TGTGCCAGCAACCCGCAGGGAGTACCTGAAGCTTTCTTT.

The CDR3 nucleotides read TGTGCCAGCGGTGGGACTATCTTCGAGCAGTACTTC. Amino acid sequence: CASGGTIFEQYF. This chain connects TRBV2 to TRBJ2-7, with 7 bases lining up with TRBD2. V lost 8 bases and J lost 6; bases outside the gene matches: 7. Germline values: CDR1 SNHLY, CDR2 FYNNEI. CDR3 length: 12 residues.

The chain employs TRBV5-1 and TRBJ2-1, with D perhaps TRBD1 or TRBD2 (6 bases each). CDR3 length: 15 amino acids. The ends were cut back, 4 bases at V and 3 bases at J, with 14 bases in the middle. Germline V gives CDR1 SGHRS, CDR2 YFSETQ. CDR3 region: CASSREDSYYNEQFF. The CDR3 region has the DNA TGCGCCAGCAGCAGGGAGGACAGTTACTACAATGAGCAGTTCTTC.

The chain joins TRBV10-3 to TRBJ2-3, with 10 bases fitting TRBD2. The germline gives CDR1 ENHRY, CDR2 SYGVKD. Trimming took 2 bases from V and 5 from J; bases not matched to a gene: 7. This CDR3 has 16 residues. This CDR3 is CAISEVLAGAGDTQYF. The CDR3 bases are TGTGCCATCAGTGAGGTCCTAGCGGGGGCGGGAGATACGCAGTATTTT.

The chain carries TRBV28 and TRBJ2-7; D possibly corresponds to TRBD2 (7 bases). Deletions cut 5 bases from V and 2 bases from J, with 13 bases between. CDR1 is MDHEN, CDR2 SYDVKM, per germline. CDR3 size: 14 residues. CDR3 coding DNA: TGTGCCAGCAGTAGGGGGGGTTTCACCTACGAGCAGTACTTC. Its translation is CASSRGGFTYEQYF. Full variable domain (outside the CDR3, taken from reference TRBV28 and TRBJ2-7): DVKVTQSSRYLVKRTGEKVFLECVQDMDHENMFWYRQDPGLGLRLIYFSYDVKMKEKGDIPEGYSVSREKKERFSLILESASTNQTSMYLCASSRGGFTYEQYFGPGTRLTVT.

This chain connects TRBV29-1 to TRBJ2-7; D may be TRBD1 (5 bases). The CDR3 has 15 amino acids. Germline V gene data show CDR1 as SQVTM and CDR2 as ANQGSEA. Trimming took 1 base from V and 3 from J, leaving 16 bases between them. The CDR3 DNA is TGCAGCGTTGAAGTTTGGTCAGGGTTATTCTACGAGCAGTACTTC. Translating gives CSVEVWSGLFYEQYF.

The chain employs TRBV11-2 and TRBJ2-1, with 11 nucleotides matching TRBD2. CDR1 is SGHAT, CDR2 FQNNGV, per germline. The V and J ends lost 3 bases and 0 bases, in that order; junction bases with no gene match: 4. The CDR3 consists of 17 residues. CDR3 in amino acids: CASSFGLAGRSYNEQFF. For the CDR3, the DNA is TGTGCCAGCAGCTTTGGACTAGCGGGCCGCTCCTACAATGAGCAGTTCTTC.

The gene calls are TRBV7-9 and TRBJ1-4, with D perhaps matching TRBD1 (5 bases). The V end was cut by 7 bases, the J end by 7 bases, with 19 bases between. The germline V gene encodes CDR1 SEHNR and CDR2 FQNEAQ (reference sequence). The CDR3 length is 15 residues. The CDR3 reads CASTTRTPRGEKLFF. In DNA, the CDR3 is TGTGCCAGCACGACGCGGACACCCCGGGGTGAAAAACTGTTTTTT.

In DNA, the CDR3 is TGTGCCTGGAGTGGGGGACTGCTCTCTGGAAACACCATATATTTT. The encoded protein is CAWSGGLLSGNTIYF. This sequence joins TRBV30 and TRBJ1-3; a possible D gene is TRBD1 (5 bases). V lost 1 base and J 0 bases, leaving 10 bases between the germline ends. CDR1 and CDR2 (germline): GTSNPN, SVGIG (reference sequence). This CDR3 has 15 amino acids.

The chain carries TRBV25-1 and TRBJ1-1; possibly TRBD1 for D (6 bases). Germline V CDR1 and CDR2: MGHDK, SYGVNS. Trimming cost V 7 bases and J 5 bases, with 14 bases left between them. CDR3 size: 13 residues. The CDR3: CASNGGGWTEAFF. DNA for the CDR3: TGTGCCAGCAATGGGGGCGGATGGACTGAAGCTTTCTTT.

The rearrangement uses TRBV9 and TRBJ1-6, with D possibly matching TRBD1 (5 bases). Trimming cost V 0 bases and J 5 bases, with 6 bases left between them. CDR3 length: 14 amino acids. The germline gives CDR1 SGDLS, CDR2 YYNGEE. The CDR3 nucleotides read TGTGCCAGCAGCGTAGCACAGGATAATTCACCCCTCCACTTT. It translates to CASSVAQDNSPLHF. The variable domain in full, with the rest retrieved from reference TRBV9 and TRBJ1-6, is DSGVTQTPKHLITATGQRVTLRCSPRSGDLSVYWYQQSLDQGLQFLIQYYNGEERAKGNILERFSAQQFPDLHSELNLSSLELGDSALYFCASSVAQDNSPLHFGNGTRLTVT.